A single sample gave rise to the 11 T cell receptor beta chains below, sequenced in a study of shared clonotypes between healthy human individuals. Generated by immunoSEQ multiplex PCR, the TCRdb table keeps only in-frame clones and is missing some. Altogether about 100,000 clones are present, roughly 70% being singletons, with the ten largest covering approximately 25%. Material for sequencing was memory CD8+ T cells sorted from blood. Subset specified: CD45RO+ cells pooled with CCR7-negative TemRA cells. These receptors came from a woman in her twenties or thirties in good health.

This clone was recorded at least ten times. The chain recombines TRBV10-3 with TRBJ1-2; perhaps TRBD1 as D (6 bases). This CDR3 comprises 17 residues. Deletions cut 4 bases from V and 1 base from J, with 19 bases between. Looked up from germline, CDR1 is ENHRY and CDR2 is SYGVKD. The CDR3: CAISARTAAEINYGYTF. CDR3 nucleotides: TGTGCCATCAGTGCACGGACAGCTGCAGAAATTAACTATGGCTACACCTTC.

The chain couples TRBV10-2 to TRBJ2-7; 10 positions agree with TRBD1. V dropped 11 bases and J dropped 3; count of bases not matched to a gene: 7. The CDR3 has 13 residues. Germline-derived CDR1 and CDR2 are WSHSY and SAAADI. Written as DNA, the CDR3 is TGCGCCGCCGCGACAGGGGGCCTCTACGAGCAGTACTTC. This codes for CAAATGGLYEQYF.

Only a few counts were recorded for this clone. The chain is built from TRBV14 and TRBJ2-1; 11 nucleotides agree with TRBD1. V trimming: 1 base; J trimming: 10 bases; junction bases outside the gene matches: 3. The CDR3 totals 14 residues. Germline V gene data show CDR1 as SGHDN and CDR2 as FVKESK. Written as DNA, the CDR3 is TGTGCCAGCAGCCAAGGGACAGGGGGCAGCGAGCAGTTCTTC. Protein: CASSQGTGGSEQFF. Full variable domain (missing parts from reference TRBV14 and TRBJ2-1): EAGVTQFPSHSVIEKGQTVTLRCDPISGHDNLYWYRRVMGKEIKFLLHFVKESKQDESGMPNNRFLAERTGGTYSTLKVQPAELEDSGVYFCASSQGTGGSEQFFGPGTRLTVL.

About this clone itself: This likely stems from a read error, as it lies one base from a far larger clone. Other nucleotide sequences from this sample produce the same CDR3. This chain connects TRBV15 to TRBJ2-7; possible D gene TRBD1, 5 bases. Trimming shortened V by 6 bases and J by 3 bases, and 12 bases separated the two germline ends. The germline gives CDR1 LNHNV, CDR2 YYDKDF (reference sequence). This CDR3 has 13 amino acids. In nucleotides, the CDR3 is TGTGCCACCAGTACAGGACAAGGCTACGAGCAGTACTTC. It translates to CATSTGQGYEQYF.

On this clone itself: At the DNA level, this CDR3 is encoded by other sequences in the same sample as well. The chain carries TRBV7-9 and TRBJ1-1; D unclear. The V end lost 5 bases, the J end lost 1 base, and 5 bases lay between the germline ends. The CDR3 sequence is 12 residues long. Germline V lookup: CDR1 SEHNR, CDR2 FQNEAQ (reference sequence). CDR3 region: CASSRGNTEAFF. DNA of the CDR3: TGTGCCAGCAGCCGCGGGAACACTGAAGCTTTCTTT.

The chain has TRBV5-1 and TRBJ2-1; TRBD1 agrees at 9 bases. The V and J ends lost 0 bases and 6 bases, in that order; junction bases with no gene match: 7. The CDR3 spans 16 residues. The germline CDR1 and CDR2 sequences are SGHRS and YFSETQ. The CDR3 sequence: CASSLGSGQGTNEQFF. CDR3 in DNA: TGCGCCAGCAGCTTGGGGTCCGGACAGGGGACCAATGAGCAGTTCTTC.

Notes on this clone: The junction and the germline gene differ at one end; a read error may be behind it. V and J are TRBV9 and TRBJ1-2; a possible D gene is TRBD1 (5 bases). CDR3 length equals 14 residues. Germline V CDR1 and CDR2: SGDLS, YYNGEE. CDR3 sequence reads: CASSVAVTASPTAF. CDR3 nucleotide sequence: TGTGCCAGCAGCGTAGCCGTGACAGCTTCTCCAACCGCCTTC.

V is TRBV19 and J is TRBJ1-2; D is possibly TRBD1 (6 bases). V shed 3 bases and J shed 4 bases, with 9 bases lying between them. The V gene's germline CDR1 is LNHDA and CDR2 SQIVND (reference sequence). CDR3 length: 13 residues. This chain's CDR3 is CASSIAGAYGYTF. The DNA for the CDR3 is TGTGCCAGTAGTATCGCGGGGGCCTATGGCTACACCTTC.

The gene calls are TRBV4-2 and TRBJ1-4; D is ambiguous. V was trimmed by 4 bases and J by 3 bases, leaving 18 bases between them. CDR1 is LGHNA and CDR2 is YNFKEQ in the germline V gene. This CDR3 contains 17 residues. CDR3 DNA: TGTGCCAGCAGCCCTCCTTGGGTATTGGAGGCTAATGAAAAACTGTTTTTT. It yields the protein CASSPPWVLEANEKLFF.

V and J are TRBV11-3 and TRBJ2-5; TRBD2 aligns across 8 bases. Trimming took 4 bases from V and 5 from J; bases not matched to a gene: 3. Looked up from germline, CDR1 is SGHNT and CDR2 is YENEEA. The CDR3 sequence is 13 residues long. CDR3 protein: CASSSTSAETQYF. In DNA, the CDR3 is TGTGCCAGCAGCTCGACTAGCGCGGAGACCCAGTACTTC.

This clone was counted between two and nine times. The rearrangement joins TRBV29-1 to TRBJ1-2; D uncertain. Per the germline V gene, CDR1 is SQVTM and CDR2 is ANQGSEA. The CDR3 is 12 amino acids. The V end lost 3 bases, the J end lost 2 bases, and 7 bases lay between the germline ends. CDR3 DNA sequence: TGCAGCGTTGACACGGGGAACTATGGCTACACCTTC. Protein product: CSVDTGNYGYTF.